The TCR beta chain under discussion was sequenced for a study of T-cell memory formation after mild COVID-19. TCRdb ran MiXCR on the 5' RACE reads and lists one entry per CDR3 protein. The sample has hundreds of thousands of distinct CDR3 sequences, 20% to 25% seen once. This clonotype was recorded a few times. The CDR3 runs 12 residues. The chain joins TRBV12-3 or TRBV12-4 to TRBJ2-2; D call uncertain. Sequenced input: PBMCs or a T cell subset sorted from them (not recorded which). This clonotype was obtained from an adult woman who had mild COVID-19 (a few samples of this study predate the infection). Cell type and time point are not known. The CDR3 is CALHLDTGELFF. For the CDR3, the DNA is TGTGCTTTGCACCTCGACACCGGGGAGCTGTTTTTT.